A selection of T cell receptor beta chains follows, all from one sample in a study of blood T cell repertoires in COVID-19. Generated by immunoSEQ multiplex PCR, the TCRdb table keeps only in-frame clones and is missing some. Of some 180,000 clones in the sample, 88% were seen once. Sequenced material: peripheral blood. The receptors stem from a man aged 40-55 years with active or convalescent COVID-19. The CDR3 runs from the conserved cysteine through the conserved F or W. The order of the fields is V gene, J gene, clone size, D gene, CDR3 protein, CDR3 DNA. D genes are given only for firm matches. Size tells how often a clone was seen (once, few, many) or the class of an expanded clone, and some rows leave it out.

TRBV7-2	TRBJ2-7	once	NA	CASSSYTGKSYEQYF	TGTGCCAGCAGCTCCTATACAGGGAAGAGCTACGAGCAGTACTTC
TRBV6-4	TRBJ1-2	NA	TRBD1	CASSPRSGTGFAYGYTF	TGTGCCAGCAGCCCTAGGAGTGGGACAGGGTTCGCCTATGGCTACACCTTC
TRBV19	TRBJ1-6	NA	NA	CASSEATGVSPLHF	TGTGCCAGTAGTGAAGCCACCGGGGTTTCACCCCTCCACTTT
TRBV28	TRBJ2-7	NA	TRBD1	CASSPWGQSYEQYF	TGTGCCAGCAGTCCCTGGGGACAGTCCTACGAGCAGTACTTC
TRBV5-5	TRBJ2-7	NA	TRBD2	CASSLWGLAGDRF	TGTGCCAGCAGCTTGTGGGGACTAGCGGGAGATCGCTTC
TRBV27	TRBJ2-7	once	NA	CASSLSFLGLGESYEQYF	TGTGCCAGCAGTTTATCGTTTTTAGGTCTAGGGGAATCCTACGAGCAGTACTTC
TRBV5-4	TRBJ2-5	NA	TRBD2	CASSLSGRKETQYF	TGTGCCAGCAGCCTTAGCGGGAGGAAAGAGACCCAGTACTTC
TRBV5-6	TRBJ2-5	few	TRBD2	CASNKRGTGGQTQYF	TGTGCCAGCAACAAACGCGGGACGGGGGGACAGACCCAGTACTTC
TRBV13	TRBJ2-5	NA	TRBD1	CASSQPTGDQETQYF	TGTGCCAGCAGCCAACCTACAGGGGATCAAGAGACCCAGTACTTC
TRBV5-6	TRBJ2-2	NA	NA	CASSLEQITGELFF	TGTGCCAGCAGCTTGGAACAGATCACCGGGGAGCTGTTTTTT
TRBV6-2/TRBV6-3	TRBJ1-2	NA	NA	CASSYEAYRDGYTF	TGTGCCAGCAGTTACGAGGCCTACAGGGACGGCTACACCTTC
TRBV9	TRBJ2-3	NA	TRBD1	CASSVTGVFTDTQYF	TGTGCCAGCAGCGTTACAGGGGTGTTCACAGATACGCAGTATTTT
TRBV4-3	TRBJ2-7	NA	NA	CASSQRGDSYEQYF	TGCGCCAGCAGCCAACGCGGGGACTCCTACGAGCAGTACTTC
TRBV2	TRBJ2-5	NA	NA	CASRYFQGGETQYF	TGTGCCAGCCGATATTTCCAGGGGGGAGAGACCCAGTACTTC
TRBV29-1	TRBJ1-1	NA	TRBD1	CSVQGQGIGEAFF	TGCAGCGTCCAGGGACAGGGGATAGGTGAAGCTTTCTTT
TRBV7-2	TRBJ2-3	NA	TRBD1	CASRLTGSTDTQYF	TGTGCCAGCAGGTTGACAGGGAGCACAGATACGCAGTATTTT
TRBV24-1	TRBJ1-1	once	TRBD1	CATSELPLTGMNTEAFF	TGTGCCACCAGTGAACTACCCCTGACAGGGATGAACACTGAAGCTTTCTTT
TRBV7-9	TRBJ1-4	once	TRBD1	CASSLGDRAGEKLFF	TGTGCCAGCAGCTTAGGCGACAGGGCCGGTGAAAAACTGTTTTTT
TRBV6-4	TRBJ1-1	NA	NA	CASSDSMGGGTEAFF	TGTGCCAGCAGTGACTCGATGGGAGGGGGCACTGAAGCTTTCTTT
TRBV5-1	TRBJ1-6	NA	NA	CASSLEGIAGSPLHF	TGCGCCAGCAGCTTGGAGGGCATAGCAGGGTCACCCCTCCACTTT
TRBV27	TRBJ1-4	NA	TRBD1	CASSYRGQGEKLFF	TGTGCCAGCAGCTACAGGGGGCAAGGTGAAAAACTGTTTTTT
TRBV27	TRBJ1-1	NA	NA	CASSLATREPNTEAFF	TGTGCCAGCAGTCTAGCCACCCGGGAGCCTAACACTGAAGCTTTCTTT
TRBV7-8	TRBJ1-1	NA	NA	CASSFVLDRSNTEAFF	TGTGCCAGCAGCTTCGTCTTAGACAGGTCGAACACTGAAGCTTTCTTT
TRBV19	TRBJ1-4	few	NA	CASTSGRYEKLFF	TGTGCCAGTACCTCAGGGCGGTATGAAAAACTGTTTTTT
TRBV5-1	TRBJ1-1	NA	NA	CASSLVGQGNSEAFF	TGCGCCAGCAGCTTGGTAGGGCAGGGGAACTCTGAAGCTTTCTTT
TRBV9	TRBJ2-6	NA	NA	CASSKGAGANVLTF	TGTGCCAGCAGTAAAGGGGCTGGGGCCAACGTCCTGACTTTC
TRBV2	TRBJ1-5	NA	TRBD1	CASRPRQGIVQPQHF	TGTGCCAGCCGCCCTAGACAGGGGATCGTTCAGCCCCAGCATTTT
TRBV10-3	TRBJ1-2	NA	NA	CAISDQRAANYGYTF	TGTGCCATCAGTGACCAAAGAGCTGCTAACTATGGCTACACCTTC
TRBV6-5	TRBJ2-1	NA	NA	CASSFYQPGRPIEQFF	TGTGCCAGCAGTTTCTATCAACCCGGGAGACCGATTGAGCAGTTCTTC
TRBV7-8	TRBJ1-1	NA	NA	CASSIVVGNTEAFF	TGTGCCAGCAGCATAGTCGTGGGCAACACTGAAGCTTTCTTT
TRBV12-3/TRBV12-4	TRBJ2-2	NA	NA	CASSWSGGELFF	TGTGCCAGCAGCTGGTCGGGCGGGGAGCTGTTTTTT
TRBV5-8	TRBJ2-2	NA	NA	CASSGTTGWDTGELFF	TGTGCCAGCAGCGGAACGACAGGATGGGACACCGGGGAGCTGTTTTTT
TRBV2	TRBJ1-1	NA	NA	CASTPTEMNTEAFF	TGTGCCAGCACCCCGACAGAGATGAACACTGAAGCTTTCTTT
TRBV30	TRBJ2-3	once	TRBD2	CAWSAGTSRSTDTQYF	TGTGCCTGGAGTGCCGGGACTAGCAGAAGCACAGATACGCAGTATTTT
TRBV10-3	TRBJ2-5	NA	TRBD2	CAISESGLAGGRETQYF	TGTGCCATCAGTGAGTCGGGACTAGCGGGGGGGCGAGAGACCCAGTACTTC
TRBV3-1/TRBV3-2	TRBJ1-1	NA	TRBD1	CASSHLSWDSSMNTEAFF	TGTGCCAGCAGCCACCTGAGTTGGGACAGTAGTATGAACACTGAAGCTTTCTTT
TRBV2	TRBJ1-5	NA	NA	CASSPSFPQPQHF	TGTGCCAGCAGTCCCTCGTTTCCCCAGCCCCAGCATTTT
TRBV5-4	TRBJ2-1	NA	TRBD2	CASSLASGSNNEQFF	TGTGCCAGCAGCTTGGCTAGCGGGAGTAACAATGAGCAGTTCTTC
TRBV25-1	TRBJ1-1	NA	NA	CASSEYSPGKGTEAFF	TGTGCCAGCAGTGAATATTCACCAGGGAAGGGCACTGAAGCTTTCTTT
TRBV19	TRBJ2-2	once	TRBD1	CASSVGQGANTGELFF	TGTGCCAGTAGTGTCGGACAGGGGGCGAACACCGGGGAGCTGTTTTTT